This TCR beta chain comes out of a study of CXCR3-negative and CXCR3-positive naive CD8 T cells. Broader study findings: After cryopreservation, CXCR3 expression dropped partially; most assays used fresh PBMCs. Each naive subset displayed comparably high diversity, whereas memory CD8+ cells displayed much lower diversity. Comparison of naive cells showed more hydrophobic TRB CDR3s in CXCR3-positive than in CXCR3-negative naive cells. Naive cells, whether CXCR3-negative or CXCR3-positive, had similar TRBV-TRBJ usage, while memory cells differed.

UMI-labeled 5' RACE TRB cDNA libraries were prepared from the cells. From the 5' RACE reads, TCRdb lists one entry per CDR3 protein and no DNA. The sample holds 130,000 to 150,000 distinct CDR3 sequences. Germline values: CDR1 MDHEN, CDR2 SYDVKM. The length of the CDR3 is 15 residues. In regard to this clonotype: Its antigen is not identified.

Cells that were CD45RO-CCR7+CD27+CD95- constituted naive CD8+ T cells. The TCR comes from a human donor in good health. Some clones in this sample may be carry-over from other donors' samples. The chain links TRBV28 to TRBJ1-2; lacking DNA, the TRBD1 call made by TCRdb goes unchecked. The sequenced sample consisted of naive CXCR3+ CD8+ T cells from blood. The subset was: CD45RO-CCR7+CD27+CD95- naive CD8+ T cells expressing CXCR3 (TNR3+). The CDR3 region is CASSPRQGVDYGYTF.